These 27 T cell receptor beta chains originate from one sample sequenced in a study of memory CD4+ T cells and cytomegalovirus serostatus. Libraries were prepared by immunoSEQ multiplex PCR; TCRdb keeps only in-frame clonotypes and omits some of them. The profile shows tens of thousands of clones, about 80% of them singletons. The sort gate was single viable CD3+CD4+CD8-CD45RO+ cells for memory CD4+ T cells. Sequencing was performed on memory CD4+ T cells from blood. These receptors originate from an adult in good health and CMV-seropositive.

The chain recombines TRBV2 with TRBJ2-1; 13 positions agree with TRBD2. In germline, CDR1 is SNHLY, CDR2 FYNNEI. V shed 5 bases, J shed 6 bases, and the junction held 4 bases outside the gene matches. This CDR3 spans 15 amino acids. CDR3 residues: CASSTGLAGPNEQFF. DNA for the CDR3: TGTGCCAGCAGTACGGGACTAGCGGGACCCAATGAGCAGTTCTTC.

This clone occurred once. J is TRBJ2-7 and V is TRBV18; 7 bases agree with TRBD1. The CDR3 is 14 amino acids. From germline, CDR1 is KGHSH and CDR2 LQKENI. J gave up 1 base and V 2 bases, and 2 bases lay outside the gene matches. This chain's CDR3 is CASSPRQGSYEQYV. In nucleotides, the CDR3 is TGTGCCAGCTCACCAAGACAGGGTTCCTACGAGCAGTACGTC.

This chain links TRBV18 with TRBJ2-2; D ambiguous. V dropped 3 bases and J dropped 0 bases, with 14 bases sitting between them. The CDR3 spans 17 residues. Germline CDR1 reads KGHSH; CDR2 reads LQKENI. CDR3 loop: CASSPVSRRANTGELFF. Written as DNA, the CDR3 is TGTGCCAGCTCACCTGTTTCTCGTCGGGCGAACACCGGGGAGCTGTTTTTT.

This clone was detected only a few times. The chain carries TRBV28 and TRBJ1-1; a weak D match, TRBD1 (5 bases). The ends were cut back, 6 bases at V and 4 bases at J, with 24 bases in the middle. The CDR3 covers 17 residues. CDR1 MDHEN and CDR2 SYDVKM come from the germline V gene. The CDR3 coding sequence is TGTGCCAGCAGCCCGACCTTTTTGCGAAGGGGAGGCACTGAAGCTTTCTTT. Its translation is CASSPTFLRRGGTEAFF.

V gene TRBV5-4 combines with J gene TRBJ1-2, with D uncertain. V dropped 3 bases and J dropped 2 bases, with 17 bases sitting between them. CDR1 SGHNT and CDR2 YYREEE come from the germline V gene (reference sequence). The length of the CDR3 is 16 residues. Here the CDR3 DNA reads TGTGCCAGCAGCTCAAGGCCCGGAGGGCAGAACTATGGCTACACCTTC. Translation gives CASSSRPGGQNYGYTF.

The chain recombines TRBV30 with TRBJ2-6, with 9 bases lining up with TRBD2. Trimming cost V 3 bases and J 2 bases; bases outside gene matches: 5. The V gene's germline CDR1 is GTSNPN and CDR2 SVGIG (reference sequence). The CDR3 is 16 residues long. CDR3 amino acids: CAWRGSGRTGANVLTF. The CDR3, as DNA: TGTGCCTGGAGAGGTAGCGGGAGAACTGGGGCCAACGTCCTGACTTTC.

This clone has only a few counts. CDR3 DNA sequence: TGTGCCAGCAGCAAAAGCTACGAGCAGTACGTC. This sequence encodes CASSKSYEQYV. The rearrangement links TRBV21-1 to TRBJ2-7. TRBV21-1 is shown as a pseudogene. The CDR3 runs 11 residues.

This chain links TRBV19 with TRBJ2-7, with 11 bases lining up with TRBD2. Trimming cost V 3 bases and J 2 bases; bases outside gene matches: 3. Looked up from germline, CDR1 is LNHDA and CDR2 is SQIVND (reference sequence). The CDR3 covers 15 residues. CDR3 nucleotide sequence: TGTGCCAGTAGTATCGTAGCGGGAGGGACCTACGAGCAGTACTTC. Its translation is CASSIVAGGTYEQYF.

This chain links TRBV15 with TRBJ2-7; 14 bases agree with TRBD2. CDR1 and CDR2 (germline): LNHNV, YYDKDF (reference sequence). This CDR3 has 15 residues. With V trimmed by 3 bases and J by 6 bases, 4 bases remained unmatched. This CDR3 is CATSSGLAGGFEQYF. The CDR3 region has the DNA TGTGCCACCAGCAGCGGACTAGCGGGAGGTTTCGAGCAGTACTTC.

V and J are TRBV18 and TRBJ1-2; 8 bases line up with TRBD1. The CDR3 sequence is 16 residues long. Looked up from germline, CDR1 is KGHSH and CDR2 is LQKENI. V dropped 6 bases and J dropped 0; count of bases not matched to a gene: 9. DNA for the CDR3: TGTGCCAGCTCTACGACAGGGGCCGGTACTAACTATGGCTACACCTTC. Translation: CASSTTGAGTNYGYTF.

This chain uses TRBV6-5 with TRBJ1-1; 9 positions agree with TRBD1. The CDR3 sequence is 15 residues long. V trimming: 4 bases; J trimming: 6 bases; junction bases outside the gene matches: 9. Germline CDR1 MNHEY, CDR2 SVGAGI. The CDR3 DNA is TGTGCCAGCAGTTTCCAGACAGGGGGGCTTGCTGAAGCTTTCTTT. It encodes CASSFQTGGLAEAFF.

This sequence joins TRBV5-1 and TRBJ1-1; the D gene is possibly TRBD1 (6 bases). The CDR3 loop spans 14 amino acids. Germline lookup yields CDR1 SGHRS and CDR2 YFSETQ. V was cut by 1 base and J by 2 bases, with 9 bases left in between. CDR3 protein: CASSLTGSNTEAFF. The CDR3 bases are TGCGCCAGCAGCTTGACAGGGAGTAACACTGAAGCTTTCTTT.

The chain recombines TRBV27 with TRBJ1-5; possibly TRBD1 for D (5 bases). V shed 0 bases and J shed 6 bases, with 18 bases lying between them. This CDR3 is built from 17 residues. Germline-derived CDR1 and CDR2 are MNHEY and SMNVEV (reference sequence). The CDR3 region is CASSLSSGGGRGQPQHF. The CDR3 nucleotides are TGTGCCAGCAGTTTATCGTCGGGGGGAGGACGAGGTCAGCCCCAGCATTTT.

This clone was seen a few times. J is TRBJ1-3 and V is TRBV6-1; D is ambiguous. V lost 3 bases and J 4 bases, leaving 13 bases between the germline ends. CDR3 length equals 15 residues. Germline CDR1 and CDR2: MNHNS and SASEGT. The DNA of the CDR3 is TGTGCCAGCAGTGAGGTGAACCGGAGGGGAAACACCATATATTTT. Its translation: CASSEVNRRGNTIYF.

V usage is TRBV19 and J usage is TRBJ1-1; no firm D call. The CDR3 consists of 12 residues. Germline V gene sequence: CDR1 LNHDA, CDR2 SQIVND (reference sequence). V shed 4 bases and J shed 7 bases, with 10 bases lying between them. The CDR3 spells CASSKEVGEAFF. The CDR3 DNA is TGTGCCAGTAGTAAAGAAGTAGGTGAAGCTTTCTTT.

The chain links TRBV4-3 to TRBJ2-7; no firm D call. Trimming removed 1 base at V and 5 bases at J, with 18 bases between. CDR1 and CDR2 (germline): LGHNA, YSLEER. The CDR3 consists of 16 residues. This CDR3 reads CASSQGAGHPQDEQYF. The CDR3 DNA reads TGCGCCAGCAGCCAAGGGGCAGGCCACCCCCAGGACGAGCAGTACTTC.

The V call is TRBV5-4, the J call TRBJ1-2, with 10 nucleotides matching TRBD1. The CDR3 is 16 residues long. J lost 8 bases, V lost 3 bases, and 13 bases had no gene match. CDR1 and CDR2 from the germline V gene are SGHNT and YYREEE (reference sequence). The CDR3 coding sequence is TGTGCCAGCAGCTCTGGACGGGGACAGGGGTCGGAGGGCTACACCTTC. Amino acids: CASSSGRGQGSEGYTF.

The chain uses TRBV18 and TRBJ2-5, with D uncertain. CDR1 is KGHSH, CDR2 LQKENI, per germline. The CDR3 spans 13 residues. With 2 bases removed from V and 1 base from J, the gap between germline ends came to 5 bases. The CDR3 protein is CASSPSPQETQYF. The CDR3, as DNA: TGTGCCAGCTCACCAAGCCCCCAAGAGACCCAGTACTTC.

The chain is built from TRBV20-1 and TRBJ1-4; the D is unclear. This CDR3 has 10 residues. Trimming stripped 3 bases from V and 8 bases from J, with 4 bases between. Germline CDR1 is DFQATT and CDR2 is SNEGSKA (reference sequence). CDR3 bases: TGCAGTGCTAGGAGGGAAAAACTGTTTTTT. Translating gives CSARREKLFF.

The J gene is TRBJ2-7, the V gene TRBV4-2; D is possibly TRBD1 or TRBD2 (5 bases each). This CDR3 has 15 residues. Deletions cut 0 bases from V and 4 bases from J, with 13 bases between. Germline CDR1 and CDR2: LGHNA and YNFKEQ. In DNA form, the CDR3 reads TGTGCCAGCAGCCAAGAACCTAGGGGACGATACGAGCAGTACTTC. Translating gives CASSQEPRGRYEQYF.

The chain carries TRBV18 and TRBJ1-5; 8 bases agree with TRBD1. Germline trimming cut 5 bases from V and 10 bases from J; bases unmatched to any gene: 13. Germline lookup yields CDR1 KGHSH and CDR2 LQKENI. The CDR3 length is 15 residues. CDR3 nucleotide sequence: TGTGCCAGCTCAAGGGGACAGGTGTCTGAAGGTCCCCAGCATTTT. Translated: CASSRGQVSEGPQHF.

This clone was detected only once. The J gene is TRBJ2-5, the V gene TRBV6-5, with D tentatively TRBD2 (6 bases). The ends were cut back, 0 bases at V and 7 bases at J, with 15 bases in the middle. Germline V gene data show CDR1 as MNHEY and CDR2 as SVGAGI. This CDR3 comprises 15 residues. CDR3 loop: CASSYSIRGIGTQYF. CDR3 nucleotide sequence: TGTGCCAGCAGTTACTCGATACGGGGGATAGGGACCCAGTACTTC.

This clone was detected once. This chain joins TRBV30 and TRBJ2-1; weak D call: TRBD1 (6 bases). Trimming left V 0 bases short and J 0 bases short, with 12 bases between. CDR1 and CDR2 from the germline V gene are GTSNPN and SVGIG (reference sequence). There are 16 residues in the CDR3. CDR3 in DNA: TGTGCCTGGAGTGTGAGAGGGACAAGCTCCTACAATGAGCAGTTCTTC. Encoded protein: CAWSVRGTSSYNEQFF. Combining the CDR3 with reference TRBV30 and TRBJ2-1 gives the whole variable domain SQTIHQWPATLVQPVGSPLSLECTVEGTSNPNLYWYRQAAGRGLQLLFYSVGIGQISSEVPQNLSASRPQDRQFILSSKKLLLSDSGFYLCAWSVRGTSSYNEQFFGPGTRLTVL.

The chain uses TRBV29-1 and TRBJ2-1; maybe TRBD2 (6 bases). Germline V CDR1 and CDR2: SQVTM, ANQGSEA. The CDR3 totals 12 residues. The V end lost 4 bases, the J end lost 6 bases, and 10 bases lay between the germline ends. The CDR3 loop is CSVGDGGNEQFF. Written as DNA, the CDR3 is TGCAGCGTTGGGGACGGGGGCAATGAGCAGTTCTTC.

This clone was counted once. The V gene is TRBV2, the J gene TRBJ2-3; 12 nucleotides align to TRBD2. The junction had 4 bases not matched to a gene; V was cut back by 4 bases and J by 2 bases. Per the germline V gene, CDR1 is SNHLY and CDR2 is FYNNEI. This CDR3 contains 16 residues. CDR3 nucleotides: TGTGCCAGCAGTGCAACTAGCGGGGGGACCACAGATACGCAGTATTTT. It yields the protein CASSATSGGTTDTQYF.

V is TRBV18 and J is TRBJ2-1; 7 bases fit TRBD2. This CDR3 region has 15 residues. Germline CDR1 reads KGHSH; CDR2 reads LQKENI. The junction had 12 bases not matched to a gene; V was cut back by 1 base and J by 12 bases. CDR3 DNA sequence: TGTGCCAGCTCACCACGCAGTTTGAGCGGGGATACGCAGTTCTTC. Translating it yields CASSPRSLSGDTQFF.

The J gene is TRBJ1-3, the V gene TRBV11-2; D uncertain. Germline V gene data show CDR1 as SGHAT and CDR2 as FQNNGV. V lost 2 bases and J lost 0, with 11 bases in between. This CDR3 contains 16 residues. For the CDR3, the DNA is TGTGCCAGCAGCTTAAATCCTTCAGCCTCTGGAAACACCATATATTTT. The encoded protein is CASSLNPSASGNTIYF.